A single sample gave rise to the 5 T cell receptor beta chains below, sequenced in a study of blood T cell repertoires in COVID-19. The repertoire was sequenced with immunoSEQ multiplex PCR; TCRdb's copy has only in-frame clones and lacks some. The table has around 71,000 clones, more than 75% seen once. The specimen sequenced was peripheral blood. Every receptor here comes from a woman aged 80 or over with active or convalescent COVID-19.

The V call is TRBV5-4, the J call TRBJ2-2, with a possible D match to TRBD2 (5 bases). The CDR3 sequence is 14 residues long. Trimming cost V 4 bases and J 4 bases, with 11 bases left between them. Looked up from germline, CDR1 is SGHNT and CDR2 is YYREEE (reference sequence). In DNA form, the CDR3 reads TGTGCCAGCAGCCCTGGAGGCGTCACCGGGGAGCTGTTTTTT. It encodes CASSPGGVTGELFF.

This clone has only one observation. This chain uses TRBV7-8 with TRBJ2-3, with 9 bases matching TRBD2. The CDR3 loop spans 16 amino acids. The J segment lost 2 bases and the V segment lost 5 bases, leaving 8 bases of the junction unmatched. Looked up from germline, CDR1 is SGHVS and CDR2 is FQNEAQ. CDR3 sequence: CASSGTTSGITDTQYF. The CDR3 DNA reads as TGTGCCAGCAGCGGGACGACTAGCGGAATCACAGATACGCAGTATTTT. The full variable domain, with the rest looked up from reference TRBV7-8 and TRBJ2-3, is GAGVSQSPRYKVAKRGQDVALRCDPISGHVSLFWYQQALGQGPEFLTYFQNEAQLDKSGLPSDRFFAERPEGSVSTLKIQRTQQEDSAVYLCASSGTTSGITDTQYFGPGTRLTVL.

The V and J genes are TRBV6-5 and TRBJ2-1, with 9 bases aligning to TRBD1. The length of the CDR3 is 14 residues. In germline, CDR1 is MNHEY, CDR2 SVGAGI. V lost 7 bases to trimming and J lost 7 bases; unmatched junction nucleotides: 8. The chain's CDR3 is CASKNPGTGNEQFF. Written as DNA, the CDR3 is TGTGCCAGCAAGAATCCCGGGACAGGGAATGAGCAGTTCTTC.

The chain carries TRBV29-1 and TRBJ2-1, with 16 bases lining up with TRBD2. The ends lost 6 bases at V and 8 bases at J; junction bases unmatched: 4. Per germline, CDR1 SQVTM and CDR2 ANQGSEA. This CDR3 region has 14 residues. Written as DNA, the CDR3 is TGCAGCGTGGCGGGACTAGCGGGGGGGCATGAGCAGTTCTTC. It codes for CSVAGLAGGHEQFF.

The J gene is TRBJ2-7, the V gene TRBV27; maybe TRBD1 (5 bases). The CDR3 runs to 15 residues. The germline CDR1 and CDR2 sequences are MNHEY and SMNVEV (reference sequence). Between the trimmed V and J ends, which lost 2 bases and 2 bases, there was a span of 13 bases. CDR3 region: CASSLSLQETYEQYF. CDR3 sequence (DNA): TGTGCCAGCAGTTTAAGTTTACAGGAAACCTACGAGCAGTACTTC.